These 23 T cell receptor beta chains were all obtained from the same sample, sequenced in a study of identifying expanded T cells in peripheral blood. Data came from immunoSEQ multiplex PCR; TCRdb stores just in-frame clones and leaves some out. The table has around 120,000 clones, over 65% seen once. Input material: blood. These receptors all come from a person aged 18 to 75 in good health.

The chain carries TRBV4-3 and TRBJ1-2; TRBD1 aligns across 8 bases. CDR1 is LGHNA, CDR2 YSLEER, per germline. The CDR3 is 14 residues long. Trimming at V came to 4 bases and at J to 6 bases, leaving 7 bases not matched to a gene. DNA of the CDR3: TGCGCCAGCAGCCCCGCCCCAGGGGGCAATGGCTACACCTTC. Residues: CASSPAPGGNGYTF.

J is TRBJ2-5 and V is TRBV9; possibly TRBD1 for D (5 bases). The germline V and J ends were trimmed by 3 bases and 1 base, with 16 bases remaining between them. The CDR3 runs 16 residues. CDR1 SGDLS and CDR2 YYNGEE come from the germline V gene. Here the CDR3 reads CASSDPRGHPQETQYF. The CDR3 DNA is TGTGCCAGCAGCGATCCCCGCGGACATCCCCAAGAGACCCAGTACTTC.

The chain links TRBV7-6 to TRBJ1-1; D not resolved. CDR3 length: 13 residues. Germline V lookup: CDR1 SGHVS, CDR2 FNYEAQ. Deletions cut 5 bases from V and 5 bases from J, with 12 bases between. CDR3 in DNA: TGTGCCAGCAGCCTACCAGGAGGTACTGAAGCTTTCTTT. As protein: CASSLPGGTEAFF.

This chain uses TRBV7-2 with TRBJ1-1; D remains ambiguous. V was cut by 1 base and J by 6 bases, with 9 bases left in between. The CDR3 totals 13 residues. Germline V CDR1 and CDR2: SGHTA, FQGNSA. In DNA, the CDR3 is TGTGCCAGCAGCTTAGTAGGCCGGGCTGAAGCTTTCTTT. Translated: CASSLVGRAEAFF.

This clone has a handful of counts. The chain combines TRBV7-9 with TRBJ1-1; a weak D match, TRBD1 (5 bases). This CDR3 has 13 residues. CDR1 is SEHNR and CDR2 is FQNEAQ in the germline V gene (reference sequence). V gave up 1 base and J gave up 6 bases, with 9 bases separating them. The CDR3 loop is CASSLEGISEAFF. In nucleotides, the CDR3 is TGTGCCAGCAGCTTAGAGGGGATTTCTGAAGCTTTCTTT.

This chain joins TRBV10-3 and TRBJ1-1; D not certain. CDR1 ENHRY and CDR2 SYGVKD come from the germline V gene. The CDR3 contains 14 residues. V lost 2 bases and J lost 8, with 15 bases in between. The CDR3 nucleotides are TGTGCCATCAGTGAGCCCAAAGGTCTCAGGGAAGCTTTCTTT. As protein: CAISEPKGLREAFF.

This clone was observed a single time. CDR3 nucleotides: TGTGCCGTTCAGGGGGCTTGGGGCTACACCTTC. Translating gives CAVQGAWGYTF. The genes are TRBV27 and TRBJ1-2; 8 bases fit TRBD1. The CDR3 is 11 amino acids. CDR1 is MNHEY, CDR2 SMNVEV, per germline (reference sequence). The V and J ends lost 11 bases and 8 bases, in that order; junction bases with no gene match: 7.

The chain links TRBV29-1 to TRBJ1-1; D gene uncertain. The CDR3 covers 10 residues. The germline V gene encodes CDR1 SQVTM and CDR2 ANQGSEA. The germline V and J ends were trimmed by 4 bases and 7 bases, with 7 bases remaining between them. For the CDR3, the DNA is TGCAGCGTTGGTGACGGTGAAGCTTTCTTT. It encodes CSVGDGEAFF.

Only one count was recorded for this clone. V is TRBV6-5 and J is TRBJ1-2, with D perhaps matching TRBD1 (6 bases). The germline CDR1 and CDR2 sequences are MNHEY and SVGAGI. Deletions cut 5 bases from V and 4 bases from J, with 14 bases between. The CDR3 sequence is 14 residues long. The CDR3 loop is CASSPLDRIYGYTF. CDR3 sequence (DNA): TGTGCCAGCAGTCCCCTAGACAGGATCTATGGCTACACCTTC.

The chain links TRBV5-1 to TRBJ2-7; D call uncertain. The CDR3 spans 15 residues. Between the trimmed V and J ends, which lost 0 bases and 6 bases, there was a span of 16 bases. Germline V gives CDR1 SGHRS, CDR2 YFSETQ. The CDR3 coding sequence is TGCGCCAGCAGCTTGGCTGCATACCAGGCCCTCGAGCAGTACTTC. Its translation: CASSLAAYQALEQYF.

This rearrangement joins TRBV6-5 to TRBJ2-7; maybe TRBD1 (6 bases). The germline V gene has CDR1 MNHEY and CDR2 SVGAGI. V was shortened by 9 bases and J by 3 bases, with 15 bases between the two germline ends. CDR3 size: 13 residues. The DNA of the CDR3 is TGTGCCAGTCACGCCGGACAGATCTACGAGCAGTACTTC. Protein: CASHAGQIYEQYF.

The genes are TRBV4-1 and TRBJ2-2; D is uncertain. CDR1 is MGHRA and CDR2 is YSYEKL in the germline V gene. Trimming removed 4 bases at V and 2 bases at J, with 17 bases between. This CDR3 contains 17 residues. CDR3 sequence (DNA): TGCGCCAGCAGCCGCAACCCGATGCAGACAAACACCGGGGAGCTGTTTTTT. Translating gives CASSRNPMQTNTGELFF.

This clone turned up a few times. The V and J genes are TRBV2 and TRBJ2-7, with unresolved D. The CDR3 runs to 14 residues. Germline V gene lookup returns CDR1 SNHLY and CDR2 FYNNEI. With 2 bases removed from V and 0 bases from J, the gap between germline ends came to 8 bases. CDR3 amino acids: CASSEWYSSYEQYF. For the CDR3, the DNA is TGTGCCAGCAGTGAATGGTACAGCTCCTACGAGCAGTACTTC. Together with reference TRBV2 and TRBJ2-7, the CDR3 gives the full variable domain: EPEVTQTPSHQVTQMGQEVILRCVPISNHLYFYWYRQILGQKVEFLVSFYNNEISEKSEIFDDQFSVERPDGSNFTLKIRSTKLEDSAMYFCASSEWYSSYEQYFGPGTRLTVT.

The V gene is TRBV6-5, the J gene TRBJ1-1; a weak D match, TRBD1 (6 bases). This CDR3 is built from 13 residues. Between the trimmed V and J ends, which lost 6 bases and 5 bases, there was a span of 13 bases. CDR1 is MNHEY, CDR2 SVGAGI, per germline. In DNA form, the CDR3 reads TGTGCCAGCAGGAGAGGGGGAAATACTGAAGCTTTCTTT. Protein: CASRRGGNTEAFF.

This clone was detected only a few times. This sequence joins TRBV5-6 and TRBJ1-1; perhaps TRBD1 as D (6 bases). Deletions cut 1 base from V and 3 bases from J, with 13 bases between. Per the germline V gene, CDR1 is SGHDT and CDR2 is YYEEEE. The CDR3 is 15 amino acids. The CDR3 reads CASSLRAGGYTEAFF. The CDR3 DNA follows: TGTGCCAGCAGCTTGCGAGCGGGGGGCTACACTGAAGCTTTCTTT.

The rearrangement joins TRBV6-1 to TRBJ1-1; possible D gene TRBD1, 5 bases. Trimming pared 3 bases from V and 5 bases from J, leaving 10 bases between. The CDR3 covers 13 residues. Germline values: CDR1 MNHNS, CDR2 SASEGT. The CDR3 DNA is TGTGCCAGCAGTGAGAAAGGGGATACTGAAGCTTTCTTT. Encoded protein: CASSEKGDTEAFF.

The CDR3 protein is CASSPLIAAGGTDTQYF. CDR3 DNA: TGCGCCAGCTCCCCTTTAATCGCAGCGGGGGGGACAGATACGCAGTATTTT. The chain employs TRBV4-3 and TRBJ2-3; 10 positions agree with TRBD2. The CDR3 consists of 17 residues. Germline V gene sequence: CDR1 LGHNA, CDR2 YSLEER. J was trimmed by 3 bases and V by 8 bases; bases with no gene match: 14.

The chain joins TRBV5-4 to TRBJ1-2; D is possibly TRBD1 (5 bases). From germline, CDR1 is SGHNT and CDR2 YYREEE (reference sequence). The CDR3 runs 17 residues. Trimming left V 4 bases short and J 7 bases short, with 26 bases between. CDR3 coding DNA: TGTGCCAGCAGCCTGGGGCTGGGGCAGGGCCATCCTAGTGGCTACACCTTC. Its translation: CASSLGLGQGHPSGYTF.

The chain carries TRBV2 and TRBJ2-2; 7 nucleotides line up with TRBD1. CDR3 length equals 15 residues. With 6 bases clipped from V and 3 bases from J, the junction kept 7 bases outside the gene matches. Germline CDR1 SNHLY, CDR2 FYNNEI. This CDR3 reads CASRPAGGDTGELFF. CDR3 bases: TGTGCCAGCAGGCCCGCAGGGGGAGACACCGGGGAGCTGTTTTTT.

This clone was counted at least ten times. The chain is built from TRBV9 and TRBJ1-1; 9 bases are shared with TRBD1. Germline values: CDR1 SGDLS, CDR2 YYNGEE. The V segment lost 4 bases and the J segment 4 bases; nucleotides outside the gene matches: 11. The CDR3 totals 16 residues. The CDR3 is CASSPRAQGAVTEAFF. In nucleotides, the CDR3 is TGTGCCAGCAGCCCCCGGGCACAGGGGGCTGTCACTGAAGCTTTCTTT.

This rearrangement joins TRBV10-2 to TRBJ2-3; D uncertain. CDR1 and CDR2 from the germline V gene are WSHSY and SAAADI. Between the trimmed V and J ends, which lost 2 bases and 0 bases, there was a span of 3 bases. The CDR3 runs 13 residues. As DNA, the CDR3 is TGCGCCAGCAGTGAGCAAAGCACAGATACGCAGTATTTT. This gives the protein CASSEQSTDTQYF.

J is TRBJ1-4 and V is TRBV10-3; D is uncertain. Germline V gene sequence: CDR1 ENHRY, CDR2 SYGVKD. There are 16 residues in the CDR3. Trimming left V 4 bases short and J 6 bases short, with 18 bases between. Here the CDR3 DNA reads TGTGCCATCAGTGGGGAACCTTCTAGGACGTATGAAAAACTGTTTTTT. Protein sequence: CAISGEPSRTYEKLFF.

This chain joins TRBV7-9 and TRBJ2-5, with D uncertain. V shed 5 bases and J shed 5 bases, with 6 bases lying between them. The CDR3 contains 11 residues. CDR1 SEHNR and CDR2 FQNEAQ come from the germline V gene (reference sequence). The CDR3 region has the DNA TGTGCCAGCAGCCGTAGGGAGACCCAGTACTTC. Its protein product is CASSRRETQYF.